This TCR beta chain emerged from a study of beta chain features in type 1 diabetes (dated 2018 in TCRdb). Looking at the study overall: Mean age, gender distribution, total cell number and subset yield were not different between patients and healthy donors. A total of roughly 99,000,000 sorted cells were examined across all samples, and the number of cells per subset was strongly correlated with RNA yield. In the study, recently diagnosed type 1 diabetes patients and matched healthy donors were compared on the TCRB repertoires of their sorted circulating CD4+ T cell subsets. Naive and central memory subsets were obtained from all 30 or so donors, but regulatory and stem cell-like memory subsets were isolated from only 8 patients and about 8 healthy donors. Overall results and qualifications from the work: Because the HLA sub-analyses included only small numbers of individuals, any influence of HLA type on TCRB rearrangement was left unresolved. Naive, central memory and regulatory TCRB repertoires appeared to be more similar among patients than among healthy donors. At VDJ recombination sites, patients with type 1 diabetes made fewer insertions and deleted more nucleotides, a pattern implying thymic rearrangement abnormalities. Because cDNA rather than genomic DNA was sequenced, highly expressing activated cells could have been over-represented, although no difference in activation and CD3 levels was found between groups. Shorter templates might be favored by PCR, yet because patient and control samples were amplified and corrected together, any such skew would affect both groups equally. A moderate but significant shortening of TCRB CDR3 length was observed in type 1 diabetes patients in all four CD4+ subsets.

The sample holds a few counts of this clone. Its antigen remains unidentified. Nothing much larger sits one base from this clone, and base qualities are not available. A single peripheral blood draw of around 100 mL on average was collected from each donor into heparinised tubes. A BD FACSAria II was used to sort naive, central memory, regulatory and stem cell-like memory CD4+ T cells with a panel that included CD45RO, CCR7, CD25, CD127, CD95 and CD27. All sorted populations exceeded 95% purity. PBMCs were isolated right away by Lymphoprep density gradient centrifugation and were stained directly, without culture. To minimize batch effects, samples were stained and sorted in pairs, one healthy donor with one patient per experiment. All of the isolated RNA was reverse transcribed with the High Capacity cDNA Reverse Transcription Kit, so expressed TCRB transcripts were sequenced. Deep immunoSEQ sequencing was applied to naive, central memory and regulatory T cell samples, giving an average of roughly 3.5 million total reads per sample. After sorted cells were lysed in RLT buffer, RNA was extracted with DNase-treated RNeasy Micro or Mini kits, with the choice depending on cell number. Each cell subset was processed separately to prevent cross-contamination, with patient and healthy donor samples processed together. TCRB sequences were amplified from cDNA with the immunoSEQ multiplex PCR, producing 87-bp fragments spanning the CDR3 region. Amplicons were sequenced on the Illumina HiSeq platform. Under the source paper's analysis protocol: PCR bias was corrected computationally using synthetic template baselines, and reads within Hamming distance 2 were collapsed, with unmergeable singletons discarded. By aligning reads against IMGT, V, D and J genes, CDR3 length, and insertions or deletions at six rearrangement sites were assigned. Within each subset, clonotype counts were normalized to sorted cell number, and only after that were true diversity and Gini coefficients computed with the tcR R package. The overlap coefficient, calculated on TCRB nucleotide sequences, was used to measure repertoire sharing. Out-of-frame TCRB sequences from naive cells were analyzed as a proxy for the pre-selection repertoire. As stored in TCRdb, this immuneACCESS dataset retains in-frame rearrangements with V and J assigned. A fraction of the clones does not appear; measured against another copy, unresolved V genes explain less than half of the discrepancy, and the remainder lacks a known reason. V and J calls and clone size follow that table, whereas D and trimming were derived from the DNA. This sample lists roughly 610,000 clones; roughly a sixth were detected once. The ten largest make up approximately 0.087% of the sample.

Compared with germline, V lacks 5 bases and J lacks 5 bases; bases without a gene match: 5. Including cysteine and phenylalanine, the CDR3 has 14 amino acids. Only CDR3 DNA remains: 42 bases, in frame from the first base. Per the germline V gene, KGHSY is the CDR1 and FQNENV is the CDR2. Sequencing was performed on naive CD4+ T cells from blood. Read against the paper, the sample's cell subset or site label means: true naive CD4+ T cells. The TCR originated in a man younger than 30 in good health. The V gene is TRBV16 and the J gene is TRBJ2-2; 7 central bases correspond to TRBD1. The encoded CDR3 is CASSVKQGTGELFF. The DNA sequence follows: TGTGCCAGCAGCGTCAAACAGGGGACCGGGGAGCTGTTTTTT.